This record covers a single TCR beta chain. Trimming pared 2 bases from V and 5 bases from J, leaving 15 bases between. The CDR3 is 15 residues long. The sample originates from a study of human T cells and chemical hapten exposure. TCRdb re-called the RACE reads through MiXCR, storing one row per CDR3 protein. Of over 35,000 distinct CDR3 sequences listed, 3.5% to 4% are singletons. The time point was: patch test 1, 2 weeks after DPC sensitization. Sample treatment: therapeutic diphenylcyclopropenone sensitization with weekly scalp DPC. Unfractionated whole blood yielded the extracted total RNA. The input for sequencing was whole blood, taken in connection with sensitization to the hapten diphenylcyclopropenone (DPC). The chain is built from TRBV12-3 or TRBV12-4 and TRBJ1-1; possible D gene TRBD1, 6 bases. The receptor comes from a man aged 50 to 59 with alopecia areata. Some clones in this sample may be carry-over from other donors' samples. CDR3 protein: CASSLLGGGGTEAFF. CDR3 bases: TGTGCCAGCAGTTTACTTGGGGGCGGGGGGACTGAAGCTTTCTTT.